The 16 T cell receptor beta chains below all came from one sample that was sequenced in a study of blood T cell repertoires in COVID-19. Generated by immunoSEQ multiplex PCR, the TCRdb table keeps only in-frame clones and is missing some. The sample has tens of thousands of clones; about four fifths are singletons. The source material was peripheral blood. The receptors here all came from an older woman with acute or convalescent COVID-19.

This clone was seen only a few times. V and J are TRBV14 and TRBJ1-1, with D possibly being TRBD1 (5 bases). With 3 bases removed from V and 8 bases from J, the gap between germline ends came to 10 bases. Germline CDR1 and CDR2: SGHDN and FVKESK. The CDR3 loop spans 12 amino acids. The CDR3 nucleotides are TGTGCCAGCAGCCACGGACACATAGAAGCTTTCTTT. Residues: CASSHGHIEAFF.

The chain uses TRBV10-3 and TRBJ1-1; TRBD1 matches 9 bases. Germline-derived CDR1 and CDR2 are ENHRY and SYGVKD. V shed 6 bases and J 4 bases; nucleotides not matched to a gene: 3. There are 13 residues in the CDR3. DNA of the CDR3: TGTGCCATCAGACAGGGGGCGAGCACTGAAGCTTTCTTT. Its protein product is CAIRQGASTEAFF.

The rearrangement uses TRBV2 and TRBJ1-2; TRBD1 might be the D (5 bases). This CDR3 spans 13 amino acids. Germline CDR1 is SNHLY and CDR2 is FYNNEI. Trimming cost V 7 bases and J 4 bases, with 13 bases left between them. In nucleotides, the CDR3 is TGTGCCAGCACCCAAAGGGGCATCTATGGCTACACCTTC. Protein: CASTQRGIYGYTF.

This clone has just one count. The chain is built from TRBV9 and TRBJ2-7; 9 bases align to TRBD1. The germline V gene has CDR1 SGDLS and CDR2 YYNGEE. This CDR3 spans 16 amino acids. J was trimmed by 2 bases and V by 3 bases; bases with no gene match: 9. The CDR3 sequence: CASSAGGQGDPYEQYF. CDR3 sequence (DNA): TGTGCCAGCAGCGCGGGGGGACAGGGTGATCCCTACGAGCAGTACTTC.

This clone was recorded a few times. The chain has TRBV18 and TRBJ1-1; D ambiguous. The CDR3 length is 15 residues. Trimming removed 3 bases at V and 1 base at J, with 12 bases between. Germline lookup yields CDR1 KGHSH and CDR2 LQKENI. CDR3 region: CASSPQTKRNTEAFF. The CDR3 bases are TGTGCCAGCTCACCTCAGACTAAACGGAACACTGAAGCTTTCTTT.

Worth noting for this clone: The sample has other DNA sequences that encode this CDR3 too. The chain is built from TRBV7-9 and TRBJ2-7, with D maybe TRBD1 (5 bases). The germline gives CDR1 SEHNR, CDR2 FQNEAQ (reference sequence). The CDR3 has 12 residues. Trimming stripped 3 bases from V and 3 bases from J, with 6 bases between. CDR3 in amino acids: CASSFDSYEQYF. In DNA, the CDR3 is TGTGCCAGCAGCTTCGACAGCTACGAGCAGTACTTC.

This chain links TRBV21-1 with TRBJ2-1; TRBD1, as called in the table, went unchecked against the DNA. TRBV21-1 is listed as a pseudogene. The CDR3 is 17 amino acids. In nucleotides, the CDR3 is TGTGCCAGCAGCCCAATCAACGGGACAGCTCGATACAATGAGCAGTTCTTC. This sequence encodes CASSPINGTARYNEQFF.

The rearrangement uses TRBV28 and TRBJ1-1; D remains unclear. Germline V CDR1 and CDR2: MDHEN, SYDVKM. Trimming cost V 5 bases and J 4 bases, with 5 bases left between them. This CDR3 is built from 11 residues. CDR3 in amino acids: CASSIITEAFF. The DNA for the CDR3 is TGTGCCAGCAGTATAATCACTGAAGCTTTCTTT.

The chain links TRBV4-1 to TRBJ1-5; 11 bases match TRBD1. Germline CDR1 reads MGHRA; CDR2 reads YSYEKL. After removal of 4 bases from V and 5 bases from J, the junction contained 4 bases not matched to a gene. The CDR3 is made up of 15 amino acids. Here the CDR3 reads CASSLKGQGDQPQHF. CDR3 nucleotides: TGCGCCAGCAGCCTCAAGGGACAGGGGGATCAGCCCCAGCATTTT.

V is TRBV10-1 and J is TRBJ2-1, with 8 bases identical to TRBD2. Looked up from germline, CDR1 is WNHNN and CDR2 is SYGVQD (reference sequence). CDR3 length: 18 amino acids. V lost 0 bases, J lost 0 bases, and 7 bases stayed unmatched. The CDR3 here is CASSESGAGGGSYNEQFF. CDR3 sequence (DNA): TGCGCCAGCAGTGAGTCGGGGGCGGGAGGTGGCTCCTACAATGAGCAGTTCTTC.

The J gene is TRBJ1-1, the V gene TRBV5-4, with D perhaps matching TRBD1 (5 bases). The CDR3 covers 13 residues. CDR1 is SGHNT and CDR2 is YYREEE in the germline V gene (reference sequence). Trimming took 0 bases from V and 11 from J, leaving 14 bases between them. CDR3 sequence (DNA): TGTGCCAGCAGCTTGGAAGCGGGACCTGGCGCTTTCTTT. It translates to CASSLEAGPGAFF.

This chain links TRBV24-1 with TRBJ2-5; 8 bases map to TRBD2. Germline CDR1 reads KGHDR; CDR2 reads SFDVKD. V lost 6 bases to trimming and J lost 3 bases; unmatched junction nucleotides: 11. The CDR3 is 16 residues long. The CDR3 loop reads CATSSTSGGSKETQYF. CDR3 sequence (DNA): TGTGCCACCAGTTCCACTAGCGGAGGATCTAAAGAGACCCAGTACTTC.

The chain links TRBV7-3 to TRBJ2-1; 12 bases line up with TRBD1. The CDR3 loop spans 14 amino acids. Germline loops: CDR1 SGHTA, CDR2 FQGTGA. The V segment lost 5 bases and the J segment 8 bases; nucleotides outside the gene matches: 4. In DNA, the CDR3 is TGTGCCAGCAGCACCGGGACAGGGGGCGATGAGCAGTTCTTC. Its translation: CASSTGTGGDEQFF.

This sequence joins TRBV28 and TRBJ2-3; D might be TRBD1 (6 bases). The CDR3 is 13 amino acids. The germline gives CDR1 MDHEN, CDR2 SYDVKM. Trimming left V 10 bases short and J 3 bases short, with 14 bases between. CDR3 DNA sequence: TGTGCCATCCCCCAACAGGGAACAGATACGCAGTATTTT. Amino acid sequence: CAIPQQGTDTQYF.

The rearrangement joins TRBV5-1 to TRBJ1-2; D uncertain. V was trimmed by 4 bases and J by 5 bases, leaving 12 bases between them. CDR3 length: 13 amino acids. Germline V gene lookup returns CDR1 SGHRS and CDR2 YFSETQ. CDR3 nucleotides: TGCGCCAGCAGCCCCGACAAGAAGTATGGCTACACCTTC. The encoded protein is CASSPDKKYGYTF.

This chain connects TRBV14 to TRBJ1-1; D ambiguous. This CDR3 is 12 amino acids long. Germline V gene lookup returns CDR1 SGHDN and CDR2 FVKESK. V was pared by 4 bases and J by 6 bases, with 9 bases between. Written as DNA, the CDR3 is TGTGCCAGCAGCCCGACATGGGCTGAAGCTTTCTTT. This sequence encodes CASSPTWAEAFF.